This T cell receptor (beta chain) was profiled in a study of shared clonotypes between healthy human individuals. The CDR3 length is 16 residues. Germline loops: CDR1 SGHRS, CDR2 YFSETQ. The V end was cut by 2 bases, the J end by 1 base, with 13 bases between. Profiled with immunoSEQ multiplex PCR; TCRdb holds only in-frame clones, not every one. The table lists about 480,000 clones, 75% to 80% of them singletons. This chain joins TRBV5-1 and TRBJ2-1; maybe TRBD1 (5 bases). The receptor comes from a woman in her thirties or forties in good health. Some clones in this sample may be carry-over from other donors' samples. Sequenced material: PBMCs. CDR3 loop: CASSLTGMTSYNEQFF. In nucleotides, the CDR3 is TGCGCCAGCAGCTTAACAGGAATGACTTCCTACAATGAGCAGTTCTTC.